This T cell receptor (beta chain) was captured in a study of human thymus T cells. Profiling relied on immunoSEQ multiplex PCR, and the TCRdb table lists in-frame clones only, not all of them. The table includes fewer than 85,000 clones, around 95% detected once. Corrective heart surgery yielded resections, and these provided the thymus tissue. The sample donors, healthy Finnish infants, were having corrective surgery for congenital heart defects. As for this clone: Its specificity is not known.

Findings of the study overall: Related research described strongly overlapping thymic repertoires in unrelated people. Apparent bias marked the V and J gene usage of thymic and blood repertoires.

This CDR3 has 18 amino acids. CDR1 is SGHTA, CDR2 FQGTGA, per germline. The V gene end was trimmed by 2 bases and the J gene end by 4 bases; junction bases not matched to a gene: 7. The sample was thymus tissue. This sequence originates from a girl under three years old with a congenital heart defect but otherwise immunologically healthy. The rearrangement uses TRBV7-3 and TRBJ2-1; 14 bases align to TRBD2. CDR3 sequence: CASSLSVGLAGAYNEQFF. The DNA of the CDR3 is TGTGCCAGCAGCTTATCGGTGGGACTAGCGGGAGCTTACAATGAGCAGTTCTTC.